These 18 T cell receptor beta chains came from one sample sequenced in a study of early T cells in non-severe SARS-CoV-2 infection (dated by TCRdb to about 2021). Library preparation was by 5' RACE. The listed sequencing device is NextSeq 500. Through fastp at Q25 and MiXCR, TCRdb rebuilt clones from the public reads, retaining in-frame beta chains. Rows with one shared CDR3 protein collapse into an entry with the most common genes and DNA. This sample holds 100,000 to 120,000 distinct CDR3 sequences; 10% to 15% were observed only once. Together, the top ten hold approximately 3.5% of the sample. Sequenced material: whole blood, taken at baseline. These receptors were taken from an adult who was a healthcare worker with PCR-confirmed SARS-CoV-2 infection or an uninfected control (not recorded which).

This clonotype occurred a few times. The chain links TRBV5-4 to TRBJ2-3, with 10 bases aligning to TRBD1. This CDR3 region has 16 residues. V lost 4 bases and J lost 5; bases outside the gene matches: 10. Germline V gives CDR1 SGHNT, CDR2 YYREEE (reference sequence). This CDR3 reads CASSSDRGRVGDTQYF. CDR3 nucleotide sequence: TGTGCCAGCAGCAGTGACAGGGGGCGAGTAGGAGATACGCAGTATTTT.

The rearrangement joins TRBV6-2 or TRBV6-3 to TRBJ1-2; no definite D call. The V and J ends lost 8 bases and 5 bases respectively, with 9 bases between them. This CDR3 spans 11 amino acids. Germline V gives CDR1 MNHEY, CDR2 SVGEGT. This CDR3 reads CASQDGYGYTF. The CDR3 bases are TGTGCCAGCCAGGACGGATATGGCTACACCTTC.

The sample holds many counts of this clonotype. The chain couples TRBV19 to TRBJ1-1; the D gene is possibly TRBD1 (5 bases). The CDR3 runs to 16 residues. Trimming cost V 3 bases and J 3 bases, with 17 bases left between them. In germline, CDR1 is LNHDA, CDR2 SQIVND (reference sequence). CDR3 residues: CASSINGLRGDTEAFF. CDR3 nucleotide sequence: TGTGCCAGTAGTATTAATGGTTTGCGGGGGGACACTGAAGCTTTCTTT.

This clonotype occurred a few times. The chain recombines TRBV28 with TRBJ2-7; D gene unclear. The germline V and J ends were trimmed by 6 bases and 6 bases, with 15 bases remaining between them. This CDR3 has 13 residues. Germline CDR1 is MDHEN and CDR2 is SYDVKM. CDR3 sequence reads: CASRAAAKREQYF. CDR3 nucleotides: TGTGCCAGCAGGGCTGCTGCCAAACGCGAGCAGTACTTC.

The chain links TRBV7-6 to TRBJ1-1; no definite D call. V was pared by 2 bases and J by 9 bases, with 13 bases between. CDR1 SGHVS and CDR2 FNYEAQ come from the germline V gene. This CDR3 region has 13 residues. CDR3 sequence reads: CASSLSGGSKAFF. CDR3 sequence (DNA): TGTGCCAGCAGCTTATCGGGTGGCAGTAAAGCTTTCTTT.

The rearrangement joins TRBV20-1 to TRBJ2-7; D perhaps matches TRBD2 (5 bases). From germline, CDR1 is DFQATT and CDR2 SNEGSKA (reference sequence). Trimming removed 0 bases from V and 4 bases from J, with 19 bases in between. The CDR3 extends over 16 amino acids. CDR3 amino acids: CSAREKDSPLNYEQYF. CDR3 DNA sequence: TGCAGTGCTAGAGAGAAGGACTCCCCGTTGAATTACGAGCAGTACTTC.

The J gene is TRBJ2-3, the V gene TRBV5-1; D remains unclear. Trimming shortened V by 2 bases and J by 2 bases, and 3 bases separated the two germline ends. This CDR3 is built from 12 residues. Germline CDR1 reads SGHRS; CDR2 reads YFSETQ. The CDR3 DNA reads TGCGCCAGCAGCTTCACCACAGATACGCAGTATTTT. Translation gives CASSFTTDTQYF.

Many counts were recorded for this clonotype. The V call is TRBV5-1, the J call TRBJ2-1; D remains ambiguous. Germline values: CDR1 SGHRS, CDR2 YFSETQ. The CDR3 is 11 residues long. V was shortened by 4 bases and J by 5 bases, with 4 bases between the two germline ends. CDR3 in amino acids: CASSPDNEQFF. CDR3 DNA sequence: TGCGCCAGCAGCCCAGACAATGAGCAGTTCTTC.

The table lists this clonotype with many counts. The chain combines TRBV19 with TRBJ2-2, with TRBD1 identical over 9 bases. Trimming took 6 bases from V and 5 from J; bases not matched to a gene: 7. CDR1 and CDR2 from the germline V gene are LNHDA and SQIVND (reference sequence). The CDR3 has 15 amino acids. The CDR3 nucleotides are TGTGCCAGTAGACGCGGACAGGGGACTACCGGGGAGCTGTTTTTT. Its protein is CASRRGQGTTGELFF.

This rearrangement joins TRBV24-1 to TRBJ1-1; 10 bases fit TRBD1. J gave up 3 bases and V 2 bases, and 5 bases lay outside the gene matches. Germline-derived CDR1 and CDR2 are KGHDR and SFDVKD. The CDR3 sequence is 16 residues long. CDR3 nucleotides: TGTGCCACCAGTGATTCATCCGGGACAGGGGACACTGAAGCTTTCTTT. This gives the protein CATSDSSGTGDTEAFF.

This clonotype has ten or more counts. J is TRBJ1-5 and V is TRBV6-5; a possible D gene is TRBD1 (5 bases). CDR1 is MNHEY, CDR2 SVGAGI, per germline. The CDR3 contains 14 residues. Trimming stripped 2 bases from V and 3 bases from J, with 8 bases between. This CDR3 reads CASSYGGPNQPQHF. CDR3 bases: TGTGCCAGCAGTTACGGGGGTCCCAATCAGCCCCAGCATTTT.

J is TRBJ2-4 and V is TRBV18; no definite D call. Germline lookup yields CDR1 KGHSH and CDR2 LQKENI. The CDR3 sequence is 15 residues long. The V end lost 2 bases, the J end lost 2 bases, and 10 bases lay between the germline ends. Here the CDR3 DNA reads TGTGCCAGCTCACCAGACGTCAGTCCCAAAAACATTCAGTACTTC. This gives the protein CASSPDVSPKNIQYF.

This clonotype was recorded many times. The CDR3, as DNA: TGTGCCAGCAGGGATGGACGGTCGAAGACCCAGTACTTC. It specifies CASRDGRSKTQYF. This chain connects TRBV6-5 to TRBJ2-5; D is undetermined. Germline CDR1 reads MNHEY; CDR2 reads SVGAGI. V dropped 6 bases and J dropped 6 bases, with 14 bases sitting between them. CDR3 length: 13 residues.

A single count supports this clonotype. V and J are TRBV3-1 and TRBJ1-5; D gene uncertain. Deletions cut 0 bases from V and 2 bases from J, with 11 bases between. The CDR3 extends over 16 amino acids. The germline CDR1 and CDR2 sequences are LGHDT and YNNKEL (reference sequence). CDR3 DNA: TGTGCCAGCAGCCAAGATGGGGTAGGGCGCAATCAGCCCCAGCATTTT. It is translated as CASSQDGVGRNQPQHF.

The sample holds a few counts of this clonotype. The chain employs TRBV7-9 and TRBJ1-2; TRBD1 agrees at 8 bases. CDR1 is SEHNR and CDR2 is FQNEAQ in the germline V gene (reference sequence). The CDR3 extends over 13 amino acids. With 5 bases clipped from V and 6 bases from J, the junction kept 5 bases outside the gene matches. This CDR3 is CASSAGTGNGYTF. The CDR3, as DNA: TGTGCCAGCAGCGCGGGGACAGGCAATGGCTACACCTTC.

The genes are TRBV9 and TRBJ1-4; D unclear. The V gene's germline CDR1 is SGDLS and CDR2 YYNGEE. The V and J ends lost 3 bases and 10 bases respectively, with 10 bases between them. This CDR3 spans 12 amino acids. DNA for the CDR3: TGTGCCAGCAGCGGCGGTTACGGAAAACTGTTTTTT. Protein product: CASSGGYGKLFF.

This clonotype showed up many times. The chain uses TRBV28 and TRBJ2-7; a weak D match, TRBD2 (5 bases). V lost 4 bases, J lost 6 bases, and 16 bases lay in between. Germline CDR1 reads MDHEN; CDR2 reads SYDVKM. The CDR3 runs to 14 residues. The CDR3 is CASSSPGISREQYF. As DNA, the CDR3 is TGTGCCAGCAGTTCCCCGGGGATCTCGCGCGAGCAGTACTTC.

This clonotype was picked up a small number of times. This sequence joins TRBV7-8 and TRBJ2-3; TRBD1 matches 11 bases. This CDR3 is built from 16 residues. Germline lookup yields CDR1 SGHVS and CDR2 FQNEAQ. The V segment lost 6 bases and the J segment 3 bases; nucleotides outside the gene matches: 8. CDR3 sequence (DNA): TGTGCCAGCAGGCTAGATGGGACAGGGGGGACAGATACGCAGTATTTT. Translating it yields CASRLDGTGGTDTQYF.